One and the same sample provided the 10 T cell receptor beta chains below, sequenced in a study of radiotherapy plus CTLA-4 blockade in lung cancer. Profiled with immunoSEQ multiplex PCR; TCRdb holds only in-frame clones, not every one. The repertoire holds 81,000 or so clones, with approximately 83% as singletons. Source: peripheral blood, taken from a patient treated with radiotherapy plus ipilimumab. Every receptor here comes from a human donor with non-small cell lung cancer that progressed on radiotherapy plus ipilimumab.

This clone was seen just once. V gene TRBV2 combines with J gene TRBJ1-4; 9 bases agree with TRBD1. This CDR3 has 13 amino acids. V lost 6 bases to trimming and J lost 7 bases; unmatched junction nucleotides: 3. The germline V gene encodes CDR1 SNHLY and CDR2 FYNNEI. The CDR3 sequence: CASSDRGGEKLFF. The DNA for the CDR3 is TGTGCCAGCAGCGACAGGGGGGGTGAAAAACTGTTTTTT.

The V and J genes are TRBV7-9 and TRBJ1-2, with TRBD1 matching 7 bases. CDR3 length equals 16 residues. Germline assignment: CDR1 SEHNR and CDR2 FQNEAQ (reference sequence). The junction had 10 bases not matched to a gene; V was cut back by 1 base and J by 5 bases. This CDR3 reads CASSLGQGRGPYGYTF. In nucleotides, the CDR3 is TGTGCCAGCAGCTTAGGGCAGGGTAGGGGGCCTTATGGCTACACCTTC. Looking up the rest from reference TRBV7-9 and TRBJ1-2 gives the full variable domain: DTGVSQNPRHKITKRGQNVTFRCDPISEHNRLYWYRQTLGQGPEFLTYFQNEAQLEKSRLLSDRFSAERPKGSFSTLEIQRTEQGDSAMYLCASSLGQGRGPYGYTFGSGTRLTVV.

This clone was seen a few times. The V gene is TRBV5-6, the J gene TRBJ1-4, with 8 nucleotides matching TRBD1. Germline CDR1 SGHDT, CDR2 YYEEEE. J was trimmed by 6 bases and V by 2 bases; bases with no gene match: 6. This CDR3 region has 15 residues. The CDR3 is CASSFLGTGDEKLFF. The CDR3 DNA follows: TGTGCCAGCAGCTTCTTAGGGACAGGAGATGAAAAACTGTTTTTT.

The chain carries TRBV5-5 and TRBJ1-5, with TRBD1 identical over 7 bases. The germline V gene has CDR1 SGHKS and CDR2 YYEKEE (reference sequence). The CDR3 covers 14 residues. Losses at the gene ends were 4 bases for V and 4 bases for J; bases not matched to a gene: 5. CDR3 residues: CASSRDSQNQPQHF. The CDR3 DNA reads TGTGCCAGCAGCCGGGACAGTCAAAATCAGCCCCAGCATTTT.

This clone was seen a handful of times. The rearrangement links TRBV5-4 to TRBJ1-5; 10 bases agree with TRBD1. Unmatched junction bases numbered 6, after V lost 0 bases and J lost 6 bases. The CDR3 extends over 16 amino acids. In germline, CDR1 is SGHNT, CDR2 YYREEE (reference sequence). CDR3 region: CASSLEGDRGSQPQHF. The CDR3 DNA sequence: TGTGCCAGCAGCTTGGAAGGGGACAGGGGATCTCAGCCCCAGCATTTT.

V and J are TRBV7-9 and TRBJ2-2; 10 bases map to TRBD2. The V segment lost 4 bases and the J segment 6 bases; nucleotides outside the gene matches: 11. In germline, CDR1 is SEHNR, CDR2 FQNEAQ (reference sequence). The CDR3 loop spans 17 amino acids. CDR3 bases: TGTGCCAGCAGCTCCGGACCGGGGACTAGCGATGCCGGGGAGCTGTTTTTT. Translation: CASSSGPGTSDAGELFF.

The chain recombines TRBV2 with TRBJ1-6, with 8 bases that match TRBD1. The CDR3 consists of 18 residues. After removal of 4 bases from V and 0 bases from J, the junction contained 8 bases not matched to a gene. Per the germline V gene, CDR1 is SNHLY and CDR2 is FYNNEI. The CDR3 reads CASSADRDRSSYNSPLHF. The DNA for the CDR3 is TGTGCCAGCAGTGCCGACCGGGACAGGAGCTCCTATAATTCACCCCTCCACTTT.

This clone occurred once. This chain uses TRBV4-2 with TRBJ1-5, with TRBD1 as a possible D gene (5 bases). The CDR3 runs 16 residues. Germline assignment: CDR1 LGHNA and CDR2 YNFKEQ. V was trimmed by 5 bases and J by 3 bases, leaving 17 bases between them. In nucleotides, the CDR3 is TGTGCCAGCAGCGAAGGGTCCAAGGGGACCAATCAGCCCCAGCATTTT. Its translation is CASSEGSKGTNQPQHF.

The J gene is TRBJ2-5, the V gene TRBV29-1; 8 bases fit TRBD1. V dropped 5 bases and J dropped 4; count of bases not matched to a gene: 6. The length of the CDR3 is 13 residues. Germline CDR1 SQVTM, CDR2 ANQGSEA. The CDR3 DNA follows: TGCAGCGTTTACGCAGGGGGCGCAGAGACCCAGTACTTC. This encodes CSVYAGGAETQYF.

The chain has TRBV10-3 and TRBJ2-2; D may be TRBD1 (5 bases). The germline V gene encodes CDR1 ENHRY and CDR2 SYGVKD. CDR3 length equals 13 residues. V dropped 8 bases and J dropped 1 base, with 8 bases sitting between them. The CDR3 DNA sequence: TGTGCCATCGCAGGGCGGAACACCGGGGAGCTGTTTTTT. It codes for CAIAGRNTGELFF.